This T cell receptor beta chain was sequenced in a study of blood T cell repertoires in COVID-19. Across the study: Samples representing acute and convalescent COVID-19 were sourced from the United States, Italy and Spain. T cells, B-cell-depleted T cells, or PBMCs provided the cDNA or gDNA that served as material.

Germline assignment: CDR1 MNHEY and CDR2 SMNVEV (reference sequence). The CDR3 consists of 13 residues. Trimming cost V 0 bases and J 6 bases, with 9 bases left between them. Original methodology: Cell counts per sample came from amplifying reference gene primers. The table came from immunoSEQ multiplex PCR; TCRdb's copy has only in-frame clones and leaves some out. V and J calls and clone size are given by that table; D and trimming were obtained from the DNA. The repertoire consists of 84,000 or so clones, with 70% to 90% occurring once and the leading ten covering just under 7.5%. This sequence joins TRBV27 and TRBJ2-7; no clear D. Sample: peripheral blood. This receptor was identified in a man between 65 and 80 years old with acute or convalescent COVID-19. The CDR3 here is CASSLSSGFEQYF. CDR3 in DNA: TGTGCCAGCAGTTTATCGTCCGGGTTCGAGCAGTACTTC.